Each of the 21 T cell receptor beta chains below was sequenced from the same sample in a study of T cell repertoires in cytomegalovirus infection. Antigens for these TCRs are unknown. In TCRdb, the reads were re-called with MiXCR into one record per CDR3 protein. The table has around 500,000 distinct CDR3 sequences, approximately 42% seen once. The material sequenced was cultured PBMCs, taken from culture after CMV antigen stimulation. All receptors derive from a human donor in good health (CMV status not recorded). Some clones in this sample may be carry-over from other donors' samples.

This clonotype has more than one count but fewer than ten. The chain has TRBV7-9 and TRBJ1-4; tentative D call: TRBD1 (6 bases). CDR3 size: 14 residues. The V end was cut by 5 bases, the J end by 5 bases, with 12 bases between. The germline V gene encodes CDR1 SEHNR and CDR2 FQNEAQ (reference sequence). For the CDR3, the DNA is TGTGCCAGCAGCCCAGGGGCGGGAAATGAAAAACTGTTTTTT. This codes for CASSPGAGNEKLFF.

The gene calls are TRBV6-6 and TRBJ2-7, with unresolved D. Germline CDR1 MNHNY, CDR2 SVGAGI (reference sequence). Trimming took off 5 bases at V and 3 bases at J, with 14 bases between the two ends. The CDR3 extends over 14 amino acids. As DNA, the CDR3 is TGTGCCAGCAGTGTCGGCGGAAGGATCTACGAGCAGTACTTC. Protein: CASSVGGRIYEQYF.

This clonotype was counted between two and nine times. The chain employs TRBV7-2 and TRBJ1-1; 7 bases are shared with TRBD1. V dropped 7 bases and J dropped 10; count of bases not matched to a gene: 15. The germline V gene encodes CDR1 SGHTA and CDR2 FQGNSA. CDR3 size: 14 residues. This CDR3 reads CASTPQPRQGGAFF. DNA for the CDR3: TGTGCCAGCACCCCCCAGCCCCGACAGGGAGGAGCTTTCTTT.

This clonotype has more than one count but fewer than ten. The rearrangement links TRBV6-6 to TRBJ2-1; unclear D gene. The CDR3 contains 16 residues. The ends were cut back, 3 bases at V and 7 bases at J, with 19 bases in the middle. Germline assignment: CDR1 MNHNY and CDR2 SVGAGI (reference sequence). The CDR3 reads CASSYSLVVGDNEQFF. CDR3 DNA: TGTGCCAGCAGTTATTCACTTGTGGTTGGCGATAATGAGCAGTTCTTC.

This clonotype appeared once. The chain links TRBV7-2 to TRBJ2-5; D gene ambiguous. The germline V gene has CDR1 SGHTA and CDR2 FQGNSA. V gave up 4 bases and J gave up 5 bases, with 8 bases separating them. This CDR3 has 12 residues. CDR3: CASSSRMETQYF. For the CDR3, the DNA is TGTGCCAGCAGCTCCAGAATGGAGACCCAGTACTTC.

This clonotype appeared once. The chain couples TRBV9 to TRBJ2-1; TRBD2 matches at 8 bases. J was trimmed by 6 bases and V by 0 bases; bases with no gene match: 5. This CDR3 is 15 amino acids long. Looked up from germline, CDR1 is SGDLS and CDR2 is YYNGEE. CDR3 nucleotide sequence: TGTGCCAGCAGCGTAGGTGGCGGGAGGTTCAATGAGCAGTTCTTC. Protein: CASSVGGGRFNEQFF.

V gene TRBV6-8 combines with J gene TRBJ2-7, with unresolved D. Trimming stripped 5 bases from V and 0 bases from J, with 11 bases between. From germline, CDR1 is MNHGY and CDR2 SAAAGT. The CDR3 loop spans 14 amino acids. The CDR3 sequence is CASSPTWSSYEQYF. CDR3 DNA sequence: TGTGCCAGCAGTCCCACCTGGAGCTCCTACGAGCAGTACTTC.

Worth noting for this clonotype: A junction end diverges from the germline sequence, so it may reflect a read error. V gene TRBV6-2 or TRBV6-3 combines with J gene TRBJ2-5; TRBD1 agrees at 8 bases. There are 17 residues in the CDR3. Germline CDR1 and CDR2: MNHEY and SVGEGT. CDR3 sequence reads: CASSYSLDRGRRETQYF. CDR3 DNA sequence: TGTGCCAGCAGCTACTCCCTTGACAGGGGTCGGCGGGAGACCCAGTACTTC.

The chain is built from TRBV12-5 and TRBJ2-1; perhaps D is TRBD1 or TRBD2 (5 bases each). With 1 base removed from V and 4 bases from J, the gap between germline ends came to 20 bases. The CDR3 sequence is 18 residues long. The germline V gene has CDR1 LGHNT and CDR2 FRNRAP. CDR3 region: CASGLGEPGRSWYNEQFF. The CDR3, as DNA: TGTGCTAGTGGTTTGGGGGAGCCGGGACGCTCGTGGTACAATGAGCAGTTCTTC.

Written as DNA, the CDR3 is TGCGCCAGCAGCGTAACCGGACTAGCGAGGAATGAGCAGTTCTTC. Its protein is CASSVTGLARNEQFF. The rearrangement uses TRBV5-1 and TRBJ2-1; 9 bases are a match to TRBD2. Losses at the gene ends were 4 bases for V and 7 bases for J; bases not matched to a gene: 9. The CDR3 length is 15 residues. Germline CDR1 SGHRS, CDR2 YFSETQ.

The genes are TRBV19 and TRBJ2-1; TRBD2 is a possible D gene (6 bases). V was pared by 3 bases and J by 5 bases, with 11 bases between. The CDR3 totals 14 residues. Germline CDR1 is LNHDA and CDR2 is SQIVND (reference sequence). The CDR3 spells CASSIAPGDNEQFF. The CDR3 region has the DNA TGTGCCAGTAGTATCGCTCCGGGGGACAATGAGCAGTTCTTC.

CDR3 coding DNA: TGTGCCAGCAGCCATCCCACTAGCGGGGGCTCCCTGACGGAGACCCAGTACTTC. This sequence encodes CASSHPTSGGSLTETQYF. The chain carries TRBV7-2 and TRBJ2-5, with 11 bases lining up with TRBD2. With V trimmed by 5 bases and J by 5 bases, 16 bases remained unmatched. This CDR3 has 18 amino acids. CDR1 and CDR2 from the germline V gene are SGHTA and FQGNSA. Supplemented by reference TRBV7-2 and TRBJ2-5, the full variable domain reads GAGVSQSPSNKVTEKGKDVELRCDPISGHTALYWYRQSLGQGLEFLIYFQGNSAPDKSGLPSDRFSAERTGGSVSTLTIQRTQQEDSAVYLCASSHPTSGGSLTETQYFGPGTRLLVL.

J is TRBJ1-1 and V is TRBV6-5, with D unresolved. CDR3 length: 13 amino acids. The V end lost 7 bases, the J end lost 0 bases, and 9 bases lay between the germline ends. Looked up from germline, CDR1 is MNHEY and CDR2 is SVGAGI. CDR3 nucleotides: TGTGCCAGCAAGGGTTCTGTGAACACTGAAGCTTTCTTT. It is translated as CASKGSVNTEAFF.

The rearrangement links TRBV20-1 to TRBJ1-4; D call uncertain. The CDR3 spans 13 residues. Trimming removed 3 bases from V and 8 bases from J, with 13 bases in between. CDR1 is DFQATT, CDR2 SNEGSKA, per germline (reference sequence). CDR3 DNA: TGCAGTGCTAGCCCAGGTCCTGGAGAAAAACTGTTTTTT. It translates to CSASPGPGEKLFF.

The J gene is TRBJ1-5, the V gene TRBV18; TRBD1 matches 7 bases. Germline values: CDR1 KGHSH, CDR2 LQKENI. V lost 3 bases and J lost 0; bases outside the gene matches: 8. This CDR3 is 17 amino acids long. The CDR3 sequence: CASSPQGGQPSNQPQHF. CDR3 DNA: TGTGCCAGCTCACCCCAAGGGGGACAGCCTAGCAATCAGCCCCAGCATTTT.

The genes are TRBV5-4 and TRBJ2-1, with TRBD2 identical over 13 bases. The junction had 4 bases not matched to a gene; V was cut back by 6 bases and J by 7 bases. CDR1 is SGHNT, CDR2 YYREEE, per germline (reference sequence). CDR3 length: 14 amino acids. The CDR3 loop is CASTWTSGSNEQFF. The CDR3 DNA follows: TGTGCCAGCACTTGGACTAGCGGGAGTAATGAGCAGTTCTTC. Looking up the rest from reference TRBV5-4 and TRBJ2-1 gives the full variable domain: ETGVTQSPTHLIKTRGQQVTLRCSSQSGHNTVSWYQQALGQGPQFIFQYYREEENGRGNFPPRFSGLQFPNYSSELNVNALELDDSALYLCASTWTSGSNEQFFGPGTRLTVL.

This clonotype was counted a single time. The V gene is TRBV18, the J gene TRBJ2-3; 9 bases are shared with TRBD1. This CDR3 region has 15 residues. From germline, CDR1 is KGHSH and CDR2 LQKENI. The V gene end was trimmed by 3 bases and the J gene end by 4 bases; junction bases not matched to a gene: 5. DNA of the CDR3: TGTGCCAGCTCACCTCCCCGGACAGGGGCAGATACGCAGTATTTT. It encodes CASSPPRTGADTQYF.

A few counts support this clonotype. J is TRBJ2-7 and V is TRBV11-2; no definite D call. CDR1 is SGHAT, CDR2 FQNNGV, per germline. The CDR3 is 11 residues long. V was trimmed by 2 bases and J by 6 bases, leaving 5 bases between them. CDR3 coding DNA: TGTGCCAGCAGCTTACTTCGCGAGCAGTACTTC. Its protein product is CASSLLREQYF.

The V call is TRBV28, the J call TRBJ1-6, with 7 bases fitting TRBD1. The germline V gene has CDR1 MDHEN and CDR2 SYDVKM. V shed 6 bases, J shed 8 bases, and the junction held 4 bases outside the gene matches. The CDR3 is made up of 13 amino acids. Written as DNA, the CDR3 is TGTGCCAGCAGCCGGCAGGGGGATTCACCCCTCCACTTT. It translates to CASSRQGDSPLHF.

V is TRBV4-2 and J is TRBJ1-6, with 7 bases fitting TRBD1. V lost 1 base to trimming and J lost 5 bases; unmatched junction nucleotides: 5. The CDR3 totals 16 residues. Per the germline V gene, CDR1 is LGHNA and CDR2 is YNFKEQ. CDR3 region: CASSQAEGADNSPLHF. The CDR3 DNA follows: TGTGCCAGCAGCCAAGCGGAGGGGGCAGATAATTCACCCCTCCACTTT.

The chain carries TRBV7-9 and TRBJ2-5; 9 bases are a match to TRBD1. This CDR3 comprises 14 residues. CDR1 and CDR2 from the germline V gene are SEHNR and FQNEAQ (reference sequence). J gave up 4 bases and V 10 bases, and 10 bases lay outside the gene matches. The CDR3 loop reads CAIGRRTGVETQYF. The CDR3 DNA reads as TGTGCCATCGGGAGGCGGACAGGGGTAGAGACCCAGTACTTC.